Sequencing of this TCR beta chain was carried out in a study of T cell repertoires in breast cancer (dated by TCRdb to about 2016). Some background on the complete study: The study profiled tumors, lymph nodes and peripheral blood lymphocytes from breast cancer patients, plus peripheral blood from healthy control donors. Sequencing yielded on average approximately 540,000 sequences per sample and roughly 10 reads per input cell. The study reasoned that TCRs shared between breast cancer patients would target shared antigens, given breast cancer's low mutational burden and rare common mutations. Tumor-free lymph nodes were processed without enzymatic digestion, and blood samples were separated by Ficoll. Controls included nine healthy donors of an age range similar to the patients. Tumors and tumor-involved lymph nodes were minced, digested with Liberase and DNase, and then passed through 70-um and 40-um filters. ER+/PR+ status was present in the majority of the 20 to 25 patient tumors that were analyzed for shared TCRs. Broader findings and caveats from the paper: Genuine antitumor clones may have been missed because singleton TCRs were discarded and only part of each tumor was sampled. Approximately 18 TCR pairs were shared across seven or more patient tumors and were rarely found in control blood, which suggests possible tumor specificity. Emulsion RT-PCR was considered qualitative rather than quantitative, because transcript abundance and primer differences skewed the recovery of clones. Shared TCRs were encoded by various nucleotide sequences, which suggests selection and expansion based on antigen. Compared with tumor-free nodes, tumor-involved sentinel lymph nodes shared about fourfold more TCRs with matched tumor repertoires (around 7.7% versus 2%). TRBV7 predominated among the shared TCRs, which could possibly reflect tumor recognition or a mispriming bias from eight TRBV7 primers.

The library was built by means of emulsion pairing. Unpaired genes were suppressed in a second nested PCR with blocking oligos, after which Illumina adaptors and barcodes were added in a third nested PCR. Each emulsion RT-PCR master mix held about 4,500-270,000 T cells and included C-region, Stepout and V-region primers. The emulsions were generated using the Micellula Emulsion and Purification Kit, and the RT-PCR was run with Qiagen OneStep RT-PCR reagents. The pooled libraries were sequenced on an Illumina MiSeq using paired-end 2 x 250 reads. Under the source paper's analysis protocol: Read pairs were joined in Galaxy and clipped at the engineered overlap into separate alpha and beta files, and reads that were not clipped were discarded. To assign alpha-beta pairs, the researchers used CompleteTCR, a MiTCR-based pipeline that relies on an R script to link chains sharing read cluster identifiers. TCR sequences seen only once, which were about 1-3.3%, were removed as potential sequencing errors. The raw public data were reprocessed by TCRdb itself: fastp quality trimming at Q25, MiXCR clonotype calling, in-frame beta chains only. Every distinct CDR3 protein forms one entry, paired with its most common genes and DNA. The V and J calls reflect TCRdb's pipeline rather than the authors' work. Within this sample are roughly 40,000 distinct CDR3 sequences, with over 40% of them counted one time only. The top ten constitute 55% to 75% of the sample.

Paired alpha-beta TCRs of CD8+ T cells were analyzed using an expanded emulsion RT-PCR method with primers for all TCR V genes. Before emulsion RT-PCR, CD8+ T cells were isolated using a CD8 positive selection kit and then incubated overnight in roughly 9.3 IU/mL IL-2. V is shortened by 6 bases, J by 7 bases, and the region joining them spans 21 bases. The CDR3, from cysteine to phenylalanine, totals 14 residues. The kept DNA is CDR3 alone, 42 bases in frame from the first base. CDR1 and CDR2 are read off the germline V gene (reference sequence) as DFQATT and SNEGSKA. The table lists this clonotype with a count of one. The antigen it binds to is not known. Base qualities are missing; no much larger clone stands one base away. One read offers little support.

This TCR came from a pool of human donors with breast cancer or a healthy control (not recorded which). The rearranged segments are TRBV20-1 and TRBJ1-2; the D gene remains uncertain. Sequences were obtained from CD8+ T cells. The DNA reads TGCAGTGCCACCTCCTCTAGGACGGTGTGTGGCTACACCTTC. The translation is CSATSSRTVCGYTF.